The 23 T cell receptor beta chains listed next were all sequenced from one sample in a study of metastatic and nonmetastatic thyroid tumors (dated by TCRdb to 2018 to 2020). Library preparation used PCR. Sequencing was performed on an Illumina HiSeq 4000. TCRdb ran its own pipeline on the public reads, namely fastp trimming at Q25 and MiXCR clone calling, and kept in-frame beta chains. For this sample there are around 19,000 clones; 15% to 19% appear just once. The top ten clones comprise 38% of the sample. None of the patients had been given any treatment before thyroid surgery. Sequenced material: blood. The receptors shown here come from a female donor with papillary thyroid cancer or a benign thyroid nodule (not recorded which). Some clones in this sample may be carry-over from other donors' samples.

This clone was seen at least ten times. A single base separates this from a much larger clone, so it may be a read error. Here the CDR3 reads CASSLADRDTGELSF. The CDR3 region has the DNA TGTGCCAGCAGTTTAGCGGACAGGGACACCGGGGAGCTGTCTTTT. J is TRBJ2-2 and V is TRBV12-3 or TRBV12-4, with 8 bases aligning to TRBD1. This CDR3 region has 15 residues.

The chain couples TRBV20-1 to TRBJ2-3, with D perhaps matching TRBD2 (5 bases). Deletions cut 5 bases from V and 0 bases from J, with 9 bases between. Per the germline V gene, CDR1 is DFQATT and CDR2 is SNEGSKA (reference sequence). The CDR3 is 13 amino acids. CDR3 amino acids: CSADGDSTDTQYF. The CDR3 coding sequence is TGCAGTGCTGACGGGGATAGCACAGATACGCAGTATTTT.

Only a few counts were recorded for this clone. The chain couples TRBV27 to TRBJ2-7; TRBD2 matches 10 bases. J lost 2 bases, V lost 5 bases, and 6 bases had no gene match. Germline V CDR1 and CDR2: MNHEY, SMNVEV (reference sequence). The CDR3 spans 15 residues. The CDR3 DNA reads TGTGCCAGCAGTACGACTAGCGGGCAAACCTACGAGCAGTACTTC. Protein: CASSTTSGQTYEQYF.

V gene TRBV20-1 combines with J gene TRBJ2-7; 7 nucleotides match TRBD2. V lost 3 bases and J lost 3; bases outside the gene matches: 2. This CDR3 comprises 12 residues. Germline assignment: CDR1 DFQATT and CDR2 SNEGSKA (reference sequence). The CDR3 sequence: CSASSGFYEQYF. The DNA of the CDR3 is TGCAGTGCTAGTAGCGGGTTCTACGAGCAGTACTTC.

This clone ranks as medium-sized. This rearrangement joins TRBV27 to TRBJ1-1; D remains unclear. Looked up from germline, CDR1 is MNHEY and CDR2 is SMNVEV (reference sequence). The CDR3 runs to 15 residues. Deletions cut 3 bases from V and 0 bases from J, with 11 bases between. CDR3 DNA: TGTGCCAGCAGTTTGAAAGGGCTCATGAACACTGAAGCTTTCTTT. Amino acids: CASSLKGLMNTEAFF.

A word on this clone: The CDR3 does not close with the conserved phenylalanine or tryptophan, likely indicating a read error. The V and J genes are TRBV5-1 and TRBJ2-5; 10 bases align to TRBD1. The J call could be wrong; TRBJ2-1 is a better fit for the DNA end. The CDR3 sequence is 15 residues long. Germline V gene lookup returns CDR1 SGHRS and CDR2 YFSETQ. CDR3 amino acids: CASSSQGTGVETQFV. In nucleotides, the CDR3 is TGCGCCAGCAGCTCGCAGGGGACAGGGGTCGAGACCCAGTTCGTC.

This clone was found many times. The chain couples TRBV29-1 to TRBJ2-1; no definite D call. CDR1 is SQVTM, CDR2 ANQGSEA, per germline. V was clipped by 6 bases and J by 6 bases, with 6 bases between them. The CDR3 consists of 10 residues. CDR3 sequence: CSVQINEQFF. The CDR3 DNA sequence: TGCAGCGTCCAAATCAATGAGCAGTTCTTC.

The gene calls are TRBV2 and TRBJ1-5, with D possibly TRBD1 on 6 matching bases. Germline CDR1 is SNHLY and CDR2 is FYNNEI. CDR3 length equals 16 residues. V gave up 5 bases and J gave up 0 bases, with 14 bases separating them. The CDR3 sequence: CASSKQGGFSNQPQHF. CDR3 nucleotide sequence: TGTGCCAGCAGTAAACAGGGCGGATTTAGCAATCAGCCCCAGCATTTT.

Points on this clone: A much more abundant neighbour one base away suggests this may be a read error. Other DNA sequences of this sample code for an identical CDR3. The chain links TRBV29-1 to TRBJ2-3; the match to TRBD2 covers 8 bases. This CDR3 comprises 14 residues. Germline CDR1 and CDR2: SQVTM and ANQGSEA. The V gene end was trimmed by 0 bases and the J gene end by 10 bases; junction bases not matched to a gene: 9. Written as DNA, the CDR3 is TGCAGCGTTGAAGATCCTCCGGGACTAGTTGCGCAGTATTTT. This sequence encodes CSVEDPPGLVAQYF.

V gene TRBV6-1 combines with J gene TRBJ1-2; D is uncertain. Germline CDR1 and CDR2: MNHNS and SASEGT. The CDR3 loop spans 15 amino acids. The ends were cut back, 6 bases at V and 3 bases at J, with 17 bases in the middle. The CDR3 reads CASSPRRTDDYGYTF. The CDR3 DNA sequence: TGTGCCAGCAGCCCCCGACGGACGGATGACTATGGCTACACCTTC.

This clone was detected many times. The chain couples TRBV27 to TRBJ2-3, with a weak D call TRBD2 (5 bases). The germline V gene has CDR1 MNHEY and CDR2 SMNVEV (reference sequence). Trimming pared 6 bases from V and 6 bases from J, leaving 10 bases between. This CDR3 is 12 amino acids long. This CDR3 is CASRKLGDTQYF. In DNA form, the CDR3 reads TGTGCCAGCAGGAAACTAGGGGATACGCAGTATTTT.

Many counts were recorded for this clone. The chain employs TRBV20-1 and TRBJ1-2, with D perhaps matching TRBD1 (5 bases). Trimming cost V 5 bases and J 7 bases, with 17 bases left between them. Per germline, CDR1 DFQATT and CDR2 SNEGSKA (reference sequence). This CDR3 spans 13 amino acids. DNA of the CDR3: TGCAGTGCTGAACGGTCGGGGGTCGTTGGCTACACCTTC. It specifies CSAERSGVVGYTF.

This clone was seen at least ten times. The V and J genes are TRBV9 and TRBJ2-3; TRBD2 agrees at 9 bases. V was clipped by 4 bases and J by 5 bases; unmatched bases: 11. CDR3 size: 16 residues. Germline assignment: CDR1 SGDLS and CDR2 YYNGEE. CDR3 nucleotides: TGTGCCAGCAGCCCTGGGGCGGGAGGGCCGTTAGATACGCAGTATTTT. Translating it yields CASSPGAGGPLDTQYF.

This clone was detected ten times or more. Other DNA sequences in this specimen translate into the identical CDR3. The V gene is TRBV29-1, the J gene TRBJ1-3, with D possibly matching TRBD1 (6 bases). The germline V gene encodes CDR1 SQVTM and CDR2 ANQGSEA. The CDR3 is made up of 14 amino acids. Trimming pared 3 bases from V and 0 bases from J, leaving 9 bases between. CDR3: CSVESRGSGNTIYF. CDR3 coding DNA: TGCAGCGTTGAGAGCAGGGGCTCTGGAAACACCATATATTTT.

Ten or more counts support this clone. This chain uses TRBV20-1 with TRBJ1-1, with unresolved D. Germline V gene data show CDR1 as DFQATT and CDR2 as SNEGSKA (reference sequence). Between the trimmed V and J ends, which lost 1 base and 3 bases, there was a span of 12 bases. CDR3 length: 14 amino acids. The CDR3 region has the DNA TGCAGTGCTAGAGTGGCCGGGCCGGACACTGAAGCTTTCTTT. Its protein product is CSARVAGPDTEAFF.

The sample holds many counts of this clone. The chain recombines TRBV7-2 with TRBJ2-7; D might be TRBD2 (6 bases). This CDR3 comprises 16 residues. Looked up from germline, CDR1 is SGHTA and CDR2 is FQGNSA. Trimming took 2 bases from V and 0 from J, leaving 14 bases between them. The CDR3 region is CASSLSTAGFSYEQYF. For the CDR3, the DNA is TGTGCCAGCAGCTTAAGCACGGCGGGGTTCTCCTACGAGCAGTACTTC.

The J gene is TRBJ2-3, the V gene TRBV2; a possible D gene is TRBD2 (5 bases). The CDR3 runs 16 residues. Per the germline V gene, CDR1 is SNHLY and CDR2 is FYNNEI. Trimming pared 5 bases from V and 0 bases from J, leaving 15 bases between. CDR3 DNA: TGTGCCAGCAGTACTGTTCGGGGATGGAGCACAGATACGCAGTATTTT. Its protein is CASSTVRGWSTDTQYF. Based on the CDR3 plus reference TRBV2 and TRBJ2-3, the full variable domain is EPEVTQTPSHQVTQMGQEVILRCVPISNHLYFYWYRQILGQKVEFLVSFYNNEISEKSEIFDDQFSVERPDGSNFTLKIRSTKLEDSAMYFCASSTVRGWSTDTQYFGPGTRLTVL.

V and J are TRBV25-1 and TRBJ2-7, with 11 bases lining up with TRBD2. Germline-derived CDR1 and CDR2 are MGHDK and SYGVNS. Germline trimming cut 2 bases from V and 0 bases from J; bases unmatched to any gene: 6. The CDR3 loop spans 17 amino acids. CDR3 coding DNA: TGTGCCAGCAGTGAAGTTTCTAGCGGGAGGAGCTCCTACGAGCAGTACTTC. This encodes CASSEVSSGRSSYEQYF.

This clone occurred many times. The chain employs TRBV7-2 and TRBJ1-1; D not certain. The CDR3 has 13 amino acids. CDR1 is SGHTA and CDR2 is FQGNSA in the germline V gene. V gave up 3 bases and J gave up 4 bases, with 9 bases separating them. The CDR3 is CASSFKRGTEAFF. In DNA form, the CDR3 reads TGTGCCAGCAGCTTCAAGCGGGGCACTGAAGCTTTCTTT. Filled out from reference TRBV7-2 and TRBJ1-1, the complete variable domain reads GAGVSQSPSNKVTEKGKDVELRCDPISGHTALYWYRQSLGQGLEFLIYFQGNSAPDKSGLPSDRFSAERTGGSVSTLTIQRTQQEDSAVYLCASSFKRGTEAFFGQGTRLTVV.

The sample holds many counts of this clone. The chain couples TRBV28 to TRBJ1-4; D is perhaps TRBD1 (5 bases). V lost 2 bases and J lost 10, with 14 bases in between. This CDR3 is 14 amino acids long. The germline V gene has CDR1 MDHEN and CDR2 SYDVKM. The CDR3 protein is CASSLPRVEGKLFF. The CDR3 DNA sequence: TGTGCCAGCAGTTTACCCAGGGTTGAGGGAAAACTGTTTTTT.

This clone counts as medium-sized. The chain has TRBV11-3 and TRBJ2-7; no clear D. V lost 1 base, J lost 0 bases, and 7 bases lay in between. The CDR3 is 14 residues long. Germline loops: CDR1 SGHNT, CDR2 YENEEA. CDR3 sequence: CASSLALNSYEQYF. The CDR3 DNA is TGTGCCAGCAGCTTAGCTCTCAACTCCTACGAGCAGTACTTC.

There are many counts of this clone. This sequence joins TRBV12-3 or TRBV12-4 and TRBJ1-4; a possible D gene is TRBD1 (5 bases). The V end lost 6 bases, the J end lost 8 bases, and 16 bases lay between the germline ends. The CDR3 runs to 14 residues. CDR3 sequence (DNA): TGTGCCAGCAGCCCTACAGGTCGGTACGAAAAACTGTTTTTT. Residues: CASSPTGRYEKLFF.

In its sample, this clone was seen many times. The junction departs from germline at one end; a sequencing error may be responsible. The sample contains more than one DNA sequence encoding this CDR3. The chain has TRBV28 and TRBJ2-7, with 11 positions matching TRBD1. Germline CDR1 MDHEN, CDR2 SYDVKM. The CDR3 length is 16 residues. CDR3 loop: CASSASDRGRDHEQYF. CDR3 nucleotides: TGTGCCAGCAGTGCTTCGGACAGGGGGCGCGATCACGAGCAGTATTTC.